Reported below is one T cell receptor (beta chain). The CDR3 totals 16 residues. Germline loops: CDR1 PRHDT, CDR2 FYEKMQ (reference sequence). V dropped 1 base and J dropped 0 bases, with 13 bases sitting between them. TCRdb passed the reads through MiXCR, listing each CDR3 protein once. Of approximately 150,000 distinct CDR3 sequences in the sample, 17% were seen once. The data stem from a study of T cell repertoires in cytomegalovirus infection. This rearrangement joins TRBV13 to TRBJ2-7; D is perhaps TRBD1 (6 bases). This TCR was recovered from a human donor in good health (CMV status not recorded). Some clones in this sample may be carry-over from other donors' samples. Sequences were obtained from CD8+ T cells from PBMCs. The CDR3 reads CASSLDGSRGSYEQYF. CDR3 sequence (DNA): TGTGCCAGCAGCTTAGACGGTAGCAGGGGCTCCTACGAGCAGTACTTC.